The clone carrying this TCR beta chain counts as large. Antigen unknown. CDR3 size: 14 residues. V was clipped by 0 bases and J by 3 bases, with 6 bases between them. Germline lookup yields CDR1 WSHSY and CDR2 SAAADI. The data belong to a study of T cells in narcolepsy. Method: immunoSEQ multiplex PCR; TCRdb's copy keeps in-frame clones and lacks some. The table lists more than 1,500 clones, 23% of them singletons. V is TRBV10-2 and J is TRBJ1-5; D call uncertain. The clonotype comes from a human donor with narcolepsy. The sample comprised cultured CD4+ T cells from cerebrospinal fluid. The CDR3 sequence is CASSESGVNQPQHF. The CDR3 DNA follows: TGCGCCAGCAGTGAGTCGGGAGTCAATCAGCCCCAGCATTTT.